This T cell receptor (beta chain) was found in a study of CD8 T cells in ankylosing spondylitis. Study outcomes and limitations: Disease-linked clones displayed a CD8+ phenotype and appeared relatively rarely in peripheral blood. There was a TCR beta motif, made of 7 or 8 highly homologous variants, that appeared characteristic of ankylosing spondylitis blood. Disease-linked clones reportedly concentrated significantly in matched ankylosing spondylitis synovial fluid. A number of the motif variants had already been described in reactive arthritis synovial fluid and blood.

This clonotype was seen only a few times. The target antigen is unknown. Using quantitative 5'-RACE with molecular barcodes, the authors made TCR beta libraries. MiXCR was run by TCRdb on the 5' RACE reads, yielding one entry per CDR3 protein. The table records some 840,000 distinct CDR3 sequences, roughly 10% of them present only once. The receptor comes from a male donor with ankylosing spondylitis. Specimen: blood, either unsorted or a sorted T cell fraction (not recorded which).

CDR3 protein: CASSIGLAGAPDTQYF. In nucleotides, the CDR3 is TGTGCCAGTAGTATTGGACTAGCGGGAGCCCCAGATACGCAGTATTTT. The chain couples TRBV19 to TRBJ2-3; 13 bases align to TRBD2. The J segment lost 4 bases and the V segment lost 3 bases, leaving 4 bases of the junction unmatched. The CDR3 is made up of 16 amino acids. The germline V gene encodes CDR1 LNHDA and CDR2 SQIVND (reference sequence).